One and the same sample provided the 17 T cell receptor beta chains below, sequenced in a study of blood T cell repertoires in COVID-19. The repertoire was sequenced with immunoSEQ multiplex PCR; TCRdb's copy has only in-frame clones and lacks some. The table shows around 130,000 clones, with around 85% occurring only once. The sample comprised peripheral blood. Source of these receptors: a woman aged 45-65 years with acute or convalescent COVID-19.

This sequence joins TRBV19 and TRBJ1-1; TRBD1 matches at 10 bases. CDR3 size: 15 residues. Germline CDR1 and CDR2: LNHDA and SQIVND (reference sequence). Trimming at V came to 6 bases and at J to 1 base, leaving 5 bases not matched to a gene. CDR3 DNA: TGTGCCAGTAGCCGACAGGGGGCGGGGAACACTGAAGCTTTCTTT. As protein: CASSRQGAGNTEAFF.

This clone occurred once. V gene TRBV9 combines with J gene TRBJ2-7, with D perhaps TRBD2 (6 bases). In germline, CDR1 is SGDLS, CDR2 YYNGEE. Trimming took off 0 bases at V and 6 bases at J, with 13 bases between the two ends. This CDR3 is 14 amino acids long. CDR3 sequence reads: CASSVALGGGEQYF. In DNA form, the CDR3 reads TGTGCCAGCAGCGTAGCCCTCGGGGGAGGCGAGCAGTACTTC.

The CDR3 spells CASSPTGGKGVRGYTF. DNA for the CDR3: TGTGCCAGCAGCCCGACAGGGGGCAAGGGTGTTCGTGGCTACACCTTC. The genes are TRBV3-1 (or the pseudogene TRBV3-2) and TRBJ1-2, with 10 nucleotides matching TRBD1. The CDR3 is 16 amino acids. The V gene end was trimmed by 4 bases and the J gene end by 7 bases; junction bases not matched to a gene: 12. Germline CDR1 LGHDT, CDR2 YNNKEL (reference sequence).

This rearrangement joins TRBV6-5 to TRBJ1-1; 8 bases are shared with TRBD1. With V trimmed by 6 bases and J by 4 bases, 4 bases remained unmatched. The CDR3 consists of 13 residues. CDR1 is MNHEY and CDR2 is SVGAGI in the germline V gene. CDR3 region: CASRDTGGTEAFF. CDR3 sequence (DNA): TGTGCCAGCAGGGATACAGGGGGCACTGAAGCTTTCTTT.

The gene calls are TRBV9 and TRBJ2-3; TRBD1 aligns across 7 bases. The V segment lost 4 bases and the J segment 1 base; nucleotides outside the gene matches: 6. This CDR3 is 15 amino acids long. In germline, CDR1 is SGDLS, CDR2 YYNGEE. CDR3 residues: CASSSSGGRTDTQYF. The CDR3 DNA sequence: TGTGCCAGCAGCTCCTCAGGGGGTCGCACAGATACGCAGTATTTT.

The V gene is TRBV7-6, the J gene TRBJ1-4; D is unclear. Per germline, CDR1 SGHVS and CDR2 FNYEAQ. V was clipped by 0 bases and J by 2 bases, with 7 bases between them. The CDR3 sequence is 15 residues long. The CDR3 here is CASSLAGSTNEKLFF. The CDR3, as DNA: TGTGCCAGCAGCTTAGCGGGGAGTACTAATGAAAAACTGTTTTTT.

V is TRBV2 and J is TRBJ1-3; TRBD1 might be the D (6 bases). V lost 4 bases and J 0 bases, leaving 13 bases between the germline ends. Germline CDR1 reads SNHLY; CDR2 reads FYNNEI. This CDR3 contains 16 residues. CDR3 region: CASSAEDSLSGNTIYF. CDR3 bases: TGTGCCAGCAGTGCCGAGGACAGTCTCTCTGGAAACACCATATATTTT.

This chain connects TRBV6-5 to TRBJ2-7, with D possibly being TRBD1 (6 bases). The germline V and J ends were trimmed by 7 bases and 7 bases, with 20 bases remaining between them. CDR3 length: 14 residues. Germline lookup yields CDR1 MNHEY and CDR2 SVGAGI. CDR3 in amino acids: CASKMSGAPKEQYF. CDR3 bases: TGTGCCAGCAAAATGTCAGGGGCCCCAAAGGAGCAGTACTTC.

The chain links TRBV30 to TRBJ1-6, with 10 nucleotides matching TRBD1. The J segment lost 10 bases and the V segment lost 3 bases, leaving 12 bases of the junction unmatched. The CDR3 totals 16 residues. Germline CDR1 and CDR2: GTSNPN and SVGIG (reference sequence). CDR3 bases: TGTGCCTGGAGCGGGGACAGGGGATCGCTATTGTCACCCCTCCACTTT. It codes for CAWSGDRGSLLSPLHF.

This clone was seen just once. This chain joins TRBV9 and TRBJ2-6; possible D gene TRBD2, 5 bases. There are 18 residues in the CDR3. Germline lookup yields CDR1 SGDLS and CDR2 YYNGEE. Trimming took 3 bases from V and 0 from J, leaving 16 bases between them. CDR3 bases: TGTGCCAGCAGCGCCCCAAAGGACTTCCCCTCTGGGGCCAACGTCCTGACTTTC. Protein product: CASSAPKDFPSGANVLTF.

CDR3 residues: CASSQSGVTLQPQHF. The DNA of the CDR3 is TGTGCCAGCAGCCAATCGGGAGTCACTTTACAGCCCCAGCATTTT. This chain joins TRBV3-1 (or the pseudogene TRBV3-2) and TRBJ1-5; no clear D. CDR1 and CDR2 from the germline V gene are LGHDT and YNNKEL (reference sequence). This CDR3 has 15 amino acids. Trimming stripped 2 bases from V and 7 bases from J, with 15 bases between.

The chain uses TRBV4-2 and TRBJ2-3; 11 bases align to TRBD2. J was trimmed by 0 bases and V by 3 bases; bases with no gene match: 2. The CDR3 spans 16 residues. The germline CDR1 and CDR2 sequences are LGHNA and YNFKEQ. The CDR3 sequence: CASSQGTSGSTDTQYF. CDR3 sequence (DNA): TGTGCCAGCAGCCAGGGGACTAGCGGTAGCACAGATACGCAGTATTTT.

This sequence joins TRBV5-4 and TRBJ1-5, with a tentative D call TRBD1 (5 bases). Per the germline V gene, CDR1 is SGHNT and CDR2 is YYREEE (reference sequence). CDR3 length: 15 amino acids. V shed 0 bases and J shed 7 bases, with 14 bases lying between them. CDR3 sequence (DNA): TGTGCCAGCAGCTTGGTCCGGGACTCAATGCAGCCCCAGCATTTT. This gives the protein CASSLVRDSMQPQHF. Variable domain in full (rest from reference TRBV5-4 and TRBJ1-5): ETGVTQSPTHLIKTRGQQVTLRCSSQSGHNTVSWYQQALGQGPQFIFQYYREEENGRGNFPPRFSGLQFPNYSSELNVNALELDDSALYLCASSLVRDSMQPQHFGDGTRLSIL.

The chain combines TRBV19 with TRBJ2-2; 7 bases fit TRBD1. Germline V gene lookup returns CDR1 LNHDA and CDR2 SQIVND (reference sequence). The V segment lost 3 bases and the J segment 12 bases; nucleotides outside the gene matches: 7. The CDR3 loop spans 13 amino acids. The CDR3 spells CASSIWAQGKLFF. In nucleotides, the CDR3 is TGTGCCAGTAGTATCTGGGCACAGGGGAAGCTGTTTTTT.

The CDR3 is CASRTGQVTDTQYF. The CDR3 bases are TGTGCCAGCAGAACGGGACAAGTCACAGATACGCAGTATTTT. This sequence joins TRBV6-5 and TRBJ2-3; D might be TRBD1 (6 bases). The CDR3 has 14 amino acids. The germline V and J ends were trimmed by 6 bases and 2 bases, with 12 bases remaining between them. The V gene's germline CDR1 is MNHEY and CDR2 SVGAGI.

The chain links TRBV15 to TRBJ1-5, with 7 nucleotides matching TRBD1. The germline V gene has CDR1 LNHNV and CDR2 YYDKDF (reference sequence). V shed 2 bases and J 4 bases; nucleotides not matched to a gene: 8. The CDR3 has 16 residues. The CDR3 sequence: CATSRSRQGGNQPQHF. The CDR3 DNA follows: TGTGCCACCAGCAGAAGCCGACAGGGAGGAAATCAGCCCCAGCATTTT.

A single count supports this clone. The chain carries TRBV7-3 and TRBJ1-2; no clear D gene. Germline V lookup: CDR1 SGHTA, CDR2 FQGTGA. The CDR3 is 17 residues long. With 3 bases removed from V and 0 bases from J, the gap between germline ends came to 17 bases. CDR3 in amino acids: CASSFDGRPDSNYGYTF. The DNA for the CDR3 is TGTGCCAGCAGCTTCGACGGCAGGCCCGATTCTAACTATGGCTACACCTTC.